Detailed here is one TCR beta chain. This record belongs to a study of monozygotic twins with inflammatory bowel disease. TCRdb processed the 5' RACE reads again and assigns one entry to each CDR3 protein, with no DNA. The repertoire table contains a few hundred thousand distinct CDR3 sequences. This CDR3 region has 16 residues. The V gene's germline CDR1 is SGHVS and CDR2 FNYEAQ. This clonotype was obtained from a human donor with ulcerative colitis or Crohn's disease, or a healthy co-twin of an affected twin (not recorded which). The V call is TRBV7-6, the J call TRBJ2-3; TCRdb's D call, TRBD2, is unchecked because there is no DNA. Input material: blood. CDR3 sequence reads: CASTLGVSGGTDTQYF.